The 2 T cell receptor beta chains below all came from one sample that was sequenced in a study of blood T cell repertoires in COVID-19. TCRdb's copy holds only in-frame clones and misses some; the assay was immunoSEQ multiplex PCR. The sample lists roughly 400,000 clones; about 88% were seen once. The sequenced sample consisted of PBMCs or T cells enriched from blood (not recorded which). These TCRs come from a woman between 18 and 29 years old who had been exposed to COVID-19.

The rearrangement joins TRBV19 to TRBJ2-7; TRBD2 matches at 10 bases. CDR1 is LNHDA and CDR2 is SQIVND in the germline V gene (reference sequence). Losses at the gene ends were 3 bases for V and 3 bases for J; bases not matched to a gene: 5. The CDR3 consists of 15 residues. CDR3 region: CASSIQRGGGYEQYF. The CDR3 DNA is TGTGCCAGTAGTATTCAGCGGGGGGGAGGCTACGAGCAGTACTTC.

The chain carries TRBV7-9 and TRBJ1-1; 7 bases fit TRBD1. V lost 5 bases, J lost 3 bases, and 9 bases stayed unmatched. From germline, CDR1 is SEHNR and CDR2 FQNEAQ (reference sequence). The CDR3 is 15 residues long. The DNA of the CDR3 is TGTGCCAGCAGCCGTTACGGACAGGCCGACACTGAAGCTTTCTTT. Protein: CASSRYGQADTEAFF. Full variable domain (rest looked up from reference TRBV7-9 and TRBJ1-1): DTGVSQNPRHKITKRGQNVTFRCDPISEHNRLYWYRQTLGQGPEFLTYFQNEAQLEKSRLLSDRFSAERPKGSFSTLEIQRTEQGDSAMYLCASSRYGQADTEAFFGQGTRLTVV.